A selection of T cell receptor beta chains follows, all from one sample in a study of shared clonotypes between healthy human individuals. Clones were sequenced by immunoSEQ multiplex PCR, and TCRdb holds only the in-frame ones, with some missing. The data hold around 2.1 million clones, with around 93% observed a single time. The sample was naive CD8+ T cells from PBMCs. The receptors come from a man in his late teens or twenties in good health. Some clones in this sample may be carry-over from other donors' samples. Each CDR3 is given with its conserved first and last residue. The order of the fields is D gene, J gene, clone size, V gene, CDR3 DNA, CDR3 protein. A D gene is named only where the DNA matches it firmly. Clone size is not always given. Where it is, it says once, few, many or a class for expanded clones.

TRBD2	TRBJ2-1	NA	TRBV11-2	TGTGCCAGCAGCTTCCCGGGACTAGCGGGAGCTGAGCAGTTCTTC	CASSFPGLAGAEQFF
TRBD1	TRBJ1-2	once	TRBV27	TGTGCCAGCAGTCAGGGACAGGGTGGTGGCTACACCTTC	CASSQGQGGGYTF
NA	TRBJ1-2	NA	TRBV10-2	TGCGCCAGCAGTGAGTCTTCCTATGGCTACACCTTC	CASSESSYGYTF
NA	TRBJ1-2	NA	TRBV28	TGTGCCAGCAGTTTATTGCTGGGAGGTACGGATTATGGCTACACCTTC	CASSLLLGGTDYGYTF
NA	TRBJ1-1	few	TRBV18	TGTGCCAGCTCACCGATGACCACTGAAGCTTTCTTT	CASSPMTTEAFF
NA	TRBJ1-1	NA	TRBV29-1	TGCAGCGGATGCGGGGACGATATCATGAACACTGAAGCTTTCTTT	CSGCGDDIMNTEAFF
NA	TRBJ2-5	NA	TRBV2	TGTGCCAGCAGTGGCCGACTAGGGACCCAAGAGACCCAGTACTTC	CASSGRLGTQETQYF
NA	TRBJ2-1	NA	TRBV14	TGTGCCAGCAGCCAAGTGGGGCACTCCTACAATGAGCAGTTCTTC	CASSQVGHSYNEQFF
TRBD2	TRBJ2-3	NA	TRBV5-1	TGCGCCAGCAGCTTGGACCTAGCGGGTCATACAGTCACAGATACGCAGTATTTT	CASSLDLAGHTVTDTQYF
NA	TRBJ1-5	NA	TRBV10-2	TGCGCCAGCAGTGAGTCGACTCTAAGGGCGGGTCAGCCCCAGCATTTT	CASSESTLRAGQPQHF
NA	TRBJ2-7	NA	TRBV11-2	TGTGCCAGCAGCTTACGCGGTATTCGGTCCTCCTACGAGCAGTACTTC	CASSLRGIRSSYEQYF